This T cell receptor beta chain was observed in a study of T cells in Graves' hyperthyroidism and ophthalmopathy. Study observations and caveats: Within blood appeared most thyroid clonotypes that had expanded above 0.001. The authors' 13 V-J model separated ophthalmopathy from stable hyperthyroidism.

In the case of this clonotype: Antigen unknown.

From RNA transcripts, TCR beta CDR3 regions were amplified. TCR CDR3 underwent first-round RT-PCR with the HTBI primer set. TCRdb re-called the multiplex PCR reads through MiXCR, storing one row per CDR3 protein. Of hundreds of thousands of distinct CDR3 sequences listed, 15% to 20% are singletons. No progression to ophthalmopathy during 18 months of follow-up defined stable disease. Looked up from germline, CDR1 is MGHRA and CDR2 is YSYEKL. With V trimmed by 0 bases and J by 2 bases, 5 bases remained unmatched. The CDR3 contains 16 residues. The clonotype comes from a woman between 25 and 40 years old with Graves' hyperthyroidism. The sample consisted of blood. This chain uses TRBV4-1 with TRBJ2-5; 8 bases fit TRBD2. In nucleotides, the CDR3 is TGCGCCAGCAGCCAAGATTCCGGGACTAGACAAGAGACCCAGTACTTC. This codes for CASSQDSGTRQETQYF.